The present T cell receptor beta chain was sequenced within a study of spatial heterogeneity in lung cancer. Comment on this clonotype: No antigen is known for it.

Study observations and caveats: Blood carried ubiquitous expanded tumor TCRs more at resection than follow-up.

Each TCR cDNA molecule bore a unique molecular identifier. TCRdb itself ran the 5' RACE reads through MiXCR, one entry per CDR3 protein. This table holds about 15,000 distinct CDR3 sequences, 5.5% to 7% found once. The germline V and J ends were trimmed by 4 bases and 9 bases, with 17 bases remaining between them. Germline V lookup: CDR1 SGHNT, CDR2 YYREEE (reference sequence). The CDR3 contains 14 residues. The sample's time point: blood at routine non-recurrence follow-up after resection. The genes are TRBV5-4 and TRBJ2-1; D is perhaps TRBD1 or TRBD2 (5 bases each). Sequences were derived from PBMCs, sampled at follow-up. The clonotype was recovered from a male donor with early-stage non-small cell lung cancer. CDR3 DNA sequence: TGTGCCAGCAGCCTGGATCAGGGAGTTTTTGAGCAGTTCTTC. Its protein is CASSLDQGVFEQFF.